This T cell receptor beta chain was sequenced in a study of control samples from healthy donors and cancer patients. Of note for this clone: An end of the junction does not agree with germline; a read error may underlie this.

Sequencing used immunoSEQ multiplex PCR; TCRdb keeps in-frame clones, though not all of them. Altogether around 90,000 clones are present, around 86% being singletons, with the ten largest covering 20% to 25%. The V gene's germline CDR1 is SGHTA and CDR2 FQGNSA. This CDR3 has 16 amino acids. The sequenced material came from blood. J is TRBJ2-2 and V is TRBV7-2; 10 bases line up with TRBD1. The TCR was taken from a man aged 30 to 45 in good health. Here the CDR3 reads CASTLRQGAQLGELFF. DNA of the CDR3: TGTGCCAGCACCTTAAGACAGGGGGCCCAACTCGGGGAGCTGTTTTTT.